These 5 T cell receptor beta chains share one sample of origin, sequenced in a study of T cells after yellow fever vaccination. A single record per CDR3 protein comes from TCRdb applying MiXCR to the 5' RACE reads. The sample has under 550,000 distinct CDR3 sequences, 21% seen once. The material sequenced was PBMCs, taken around 3 weeks after the first yellow fever vaccination. The origin of the receptors is a man between 18 and 29 years old who received the YFV17D yellow fever vaccine.

The V gene is TRBV27, the J gene TRBJ2-3; 8 bases line up with TRBD1. Per germline, CDR1 MNHEY and CDR2 SMNVEV (reference sequence). The length of the CDR3 is 15 residues. V lost 6 bases and J lost 3; bases outside the gene matches: 8. CDR3 loop: CASRPRTGRTDTQYF. The CDR3 DNA follows: TGTGCCAGCAGACCAAGGACAGGGAGGACAGATACGCAGTATTTT.

The chain employs TRBV30 and TRBJ2-1; D is perhaps TRBD1 (6 bases). With 0 bases removed from V and 5 bases from J, the gap between germline ends came to 14 bases. This CDR3 comprises 15 residues. Germline CDR1 reads GTSNPN; CDR2 reads SVGIG (reference sequence). CDR3 coding DNA: TGTGCCTGGAGTGTACATGGGGACATCAACAATGAGCAGTTCTTC. This sequence encodes CAWSVHGDINNEQFF.

This clonotype came up a few times. The rearrangement joins TRBV4-2 to TRBJ2-3; 12 bases fit TRBD2. V dropped 3 bases and J dropped 9; count of bases not matched to a gene: 4. CDR3 length: 14 residues. CDR1 is LGHNA, CDR2 YNFKEQ, per germline. The CDR3 DNA reads TGTGCCAGCAGCCAGGAGCTAGCGGGGGGGACGCAGTATTTT. This codes for CASSQELAGGTQYF.

This chain links TRBV25-1 with TRBJ1-1, with 8 bases identical to TRBD1. There are 12 residues in the CDR3. Germline V CDR1 and CDR2: MGHDK, SYGVNS. The J segment lost 11 bases and the V segment lost 2 bases, leaving 4 bases of the junction unmatched. CDR3 in amino acids: CASSENRGDAFF. CDR3 DNA sequence: TGTGCCAGCAGTGAAAACAGGGGGGATGCTTTCTTT.

The CDR3 loop reads CASSQEWTGNYGYTF. CDR3 sequence (DNA): TGCGCCAGCAGCCAAGAGTGGACAGGGAACTATGGCTACACCTTC. The chain is built from TRBV4-3 and TRBJ1-2; 8 positions match TRBD1. Germline CDR1 reads LGHNA; CDR2 reads YSLEER. Trimming removed 0 bases from V and 2 bases from J; junction bases left unmatched: 2. The CDR3 is 15 residues long.